This T cell receptor beta chain stems from a study of blood T cell repertoires in COVID-19. Overall study context: Samples came from the United States, Italy and Spain, spanning acute and convalescent COVID-19.

Repertoires were generated with immunoSEQ multiplex PCR, while TCRdb's copy carries only in-frame clones and drops some. Altogether roughly 310,000 clones are present, roughly 90% being singletons, with the ten largest covering roughly 2.6%. J lost 5 bases, V lost 6 bases, and 6 bases had no gene match. This CDR3 spans 13 amino acids. Sequencing was done on a sample of PBMCs or T cells enriched from blood (not recorded which). The sequence came from a man aged 55-75 years who had recovered from COVID-19. The J gene is TRBJ2-7, the V gene TRBV12-3 or TRBV12-4; 8 nucleotides align to TRBD1. The CDR3 nucleotides are TGTGCCAGCAGCGGACAGGGTAGCCACGAGCAGTACTTC. Translated: CASSGQGSHEQYF.